Listed below are T cell receptor beta chains from one sample, sequenced in a study of OX40 agonist ivuxolimab in advanced cancers. Some clones are missing from TCRdb's copy, which holds only in-frame ones; the method was immunoSEQ multiplex PCR. The sample consists of roughly 61,000 clones, 88% of them appearing once. Sequenced here: CD4+ or CD8+ T cells sorted from blood, sampled in a trial of the OX40 agonist ivuxolimab. The receptors shown here come from an adult with an advanced solid tumor such as melanoma, head and neck, liver or kidney cancer. The CDR3 runs from the conserved cysteine through the conserved F or W. D genes are given only for firm matches. Where a row states a size, it is once, few, many or the class of an expanded clone; other rows omit it.

clone_size: NA
d_call: NA
v_call: TRBV5-4
j_call: TRBJ2-5
cdr3_nt: TGTGCCAGCAGCCCACAGGGAGGAGAGACCCAGTACTTC
cdr3_aa: CASSPQGGETQYF

clone_size: NA
d_call: NA
v_call: TRBV30
j_call: TRBJ1-4
cdr3_nt: TGTGCCTGGAATCGCCTCCAGGCAACTAATGAAAAACTGTTTTTT
cdr3_aa: CAWNRLQATNEKLFF

clone_size: NA
d_call: NA
v_call: TRBV28
j_call: TRBJ1-1
cdr3_nt: TGTGCCAGCAGTCCCCATTCGGGGACGGCTGAAGCTTTCTTT
cdr3_aa: CASSPHSGTAEAFF

clone_size: NA
d_call: TRBD2
v_call: TRBV7-2
j_call: TRBJ2-3
cdr3_nt: TGTGCCAGCAGCTTATGGGGGCGGGAGGGCTCAGATACGCAGTATTTT
cdr3_aa: CASSLWGREGSDTQYF

clone_size: NA
d_call: TRBD2
v_call: TRBV4-1
j_call: TRBJ2-1
cdr3_nt: TGCGCCAGCAGCCAATCCTCGGGACTAGCGGGAGTGATTACAAGGGATGAGCAGTTCTTC
cdr3_aa: CASSQSSGLAGVITRDEQFF

clone_size: NA
d_call: TRBD2
v_call: TRBV19
j_call: TRBJ2-7
cdr3_nt: TGTGCCAGTAGTATAGGGTACGTAGGTAGCGGGAGCTACGAGCAGTACTTC
cdr3_aa: CASSIGYVGSGSYEQYF

clone_size: NA
d_call: NA
v_call: TRBV5-1
j_call: TRBJ1-3
cdr3_nt: TGCGCCAGCAGCTTGGGCTTCGGGCGAAACACCATATATTTT
cdr3_aa: CASSLGFGRNTIYF

clone_size: few
d_call: NA
v_call: TRBV2
j_call: TRBJ1-2
cdr3_nt: TGTGCCAGCAGTGGGCAGAACTATGGCTACACCTTC
cdr3_aa: CASSGQNYGYTF

clone_size: NA
d_call: TRBD1
v_call: TRBV19
j_call: TRBJ1-5
cdr3_nt: TGTGCCAGTAGTATCGCAACAGGGGGCACTCAGCCCCAGCATTTT
cdr3_aa: CASSIATGGTQPQHF

clone_size: NA
d_call: NA
v_call: TRBV15
j_call: TRBJ2-2
cdr3_nt: TGTGCCACCAGCACCTACACCGGGGAGCTGTTTTTT
cdr3_aa: CATSTYTGELFF

clone_size: NA
d_call: NA
v_call: TRBV13
j_call: TRBJ1-1
cdr3_nt: TGTGCCAGCAGCTTATTGTCCACTGAAGCTTTCTTT
cdr3_aa: CASSLLSTEAFF

clone_size: NA
d_call: NA
v_call: TRBV2
j_call: TRBJ2-5
cdr3_nt: TGTGCCAGCAGCTTCCTTGGGCTCCTAACTAGCAGGGAGACCCAGTACTTC
cdr3_aa: CASSFLGLLTSRETQYF

clone_size: NA
d_call: TRBD2
v_call: TRBV18
j_call: TRBJ2-5
cdr3_nt: TGTGCCAGCTCACCAACTAGCGGGAGGACAGAGACCCAGTACTTC
cdr3_aa: CASSPTSGRTETQYF

clone_size: NA
d_call: TRBD2
v_call: TRBV29-1
j_call: TRBJ2-3
cdr3_nt: TGCAGCGTTCCGAGACTAGCGGGCTACACAGATACGCAGTATTTT
cdr3_aa: CSVPRLAGYTDTQYF

clone_size: few
d_call: TRBD2
v_call: TRBV27
j_call: TRBJ2-5
cdr3_nt: TGTGCCAGCGCACGCCAACCTTCGGGGGGGGGAGAGACCCAGTACTTC
cdr3_aa: CASARQPSGGGETQYF

clone_size: NA
d_call: TRBD1
v_call: TRBV6-1
j_call: TRBJ1-4
cdr3_nt: TGTGCCAGCAGTACAGGGGCAACTAATGAAAAACTGTTTTTT
cdr3_aa: CASSTGATNEKLFF

clone_size: NA
d_call: NA
v_call: TRBV19
j_call: TRBJ1-2
cdr3_nt: TGTGCCAGTAGTAGGTCGGAGAACTATGGCTACACCTTC
cdr3_aa: CASSRSENYGYTF

clone_size: NA
d_call: NA
v_call: TRBV6-5
j_call: TRBJ1-3
cdr3_nt: TGTGCCAGCTCCTCAGTAACCTCTGGAAACACCATATATTTT
cdr3_aa: CASSSVTSGNTIYF

clone_size: NA
d_call: TRBD2
v_call: TRBV5-6
j_call: TRBJ2-5
cdr3_nt: TGTGCCAGCAGCTTGGTACTAGCGGGAGAAGAGACCCAGTACTTC
cdr3_aa: CASSLVLAGEETQYF

clone_size: few
d_call: NA
v_call: TRBV6-6
j_call: TRBJ1-1
cdr3_nt: TGTGCCAGCAGTTGGGGGGGGCGAAACACTGAAGCTTTCTTT
cdr3_aa: CASSWGGRNTEAFF

clone_size: NA
d_call: NA
v_call: TRBV28
j_call: TRBJ2-6
cdr3_nt: TGTGCCAGCAGCTGGGGGGGGGCAGGGTATCAAGGGGCCAACGTCCTGACTTTC
cdr3_aa: CASSWGGAGYQGANVLTF

clone_size: NA
d_call: TRBD2
v_call: TRBV5-4
j_call: TRBJ2-2
cdr3_nt: TGTGCCAGCAGCTTGAGACTAGCGGGTACCGGGGAGCTGTTTTTT
cdr3_aa: CASSLRLAGTGELFF

clone_size: NA
d_call: NA
v_call: TRBV5-4
j_call: TRBJ2-3
cdr3_nt: TGTGCCAGCAGCCTCCAAACAGATACGCAGTATTTT
cdr3_aa: CASSLQTDTQYF

clone_size: NA
d_call: NA
v_call: TRBV18
j_call: TRBJ1-1
cdr3_nt: TGTGCCAGCTCACCAAGTCCGGTGGGTCGGGGCACTGAAGCTTTCTTT
cdr3_aa: CASSPSPVGRGTEAFF

clone_size: NA
d_call: NA
v_call: TRBV5-6
j_call: TRBJ2-5
cdr3_nt: TGTGCCAGCAGCTTGCAGGAGACCCAGTACTTC
cdr3_aa: CASSLQETQYF

clone_size: NA
d_call: NA
v_call: TRBV7-9
j_call: TRBJ2-7
cdr3_nt: TGTGCCAGCACCAACTTTTTCGTAGGAGACGAGCAGTACTTC
cdr3_aa: CASTNFFVGDEQYF

clone_size: NA
d_call: TRBD2
v_call: TRBV2
j_call: TRBJ2-3
cdr3_nt: TGTGCCAGCAGCAACGGACTAGCGGGATTCACAGATACGCAGTATTTT
cdr3_aa: CASSNGLAGFTDTQYF

clone_size: NA
d_call: NA
v_call: TRBV7-9
j_call: TRBJ2-1
cdr3_nt: TGTGCCAGCAGCTTAAGCTCAATCGGGACCTACAATGAGCAGTTCTTC
cdr3_aa: CASSLSSIGTYNEQFF

clone_size: NA
d_call: TRBD2
v_call: TRBV7-2
j_call: TRBJ2-7
cdr3_nt: TGTGCCAGCAGCTTACGTCTAGCGGCCTACGAGCAGTACTTC
cdr3_aa: CASSLRLAAYEQYF

clone_size: NA
d_call: NA
v_call: TRBV2
j_call: TRBJ2-2
cdr3_nt: TGTGCCAGCAGTGGTGTGAGCACCGGGGAGCTGTTTTTT
cdr3_aa: CASSGVSTGELFF

clone_size: NA
d_call: TRBD1
v_call: TRBV29-1
j_call: TRBJ1-2
cdr3_nt: TGCAGCGCTCCACCGAACAGGGGGAACTATGGCTACACCTTC
cdr3_aa: CSAPPNRGNYGYTF

clone_size: NA
d_call: NA
v_call: TRBV27
j_call: TRBJ2-7
cdr3_nt: TGTGCCAGCAGTGCCGAACAGGGTCGGTACGAGCAGTACTTC
cdr3_aa: CASSAEQGRYEQYF

clone_size: NA
d_call: NA
v_call: TRBV7-3
j_call: TRBJ2-3
cdr3_nt: TGTGCCAGCAGCTTACAGGGTACAGATACGCAGTATTTT
cdr3_aa: CASSLQGTDTQYF

clone_size: NA
d_call: NA
v_call: TRBV5-8
j_call: TRBJ1-5
cdr3_nt: TGTGCCAGCAGCTTGGGCCCAGGAGGCAATCAGCCCCAGCATTTT
cdr3_aa: CASSLGPGGNQPQHF

clone_size: NA
d_call: TRBD1
v_call: TRBV30
j_call: TRBJ1-1
cdr3_nt: TGTGCCGGATTACTCCAGGGGGCCCTCACTGAAGCTTTCTTT
cdr3_aa: CAGLLQGALTEAFF

clone_size: NA
d_call: TRBD2
v_call: TRBV5-4
j_call: TRBJ2-5
cdr3_nt: TGTGCCAGCAGCTTCGGGCTAGCGGGAGGTTCGGAGACCCAGTACTTC
cdr3_aa: CASSFGLAGGSETQYF

clone_size: NA
d_call: NA
v_call: TRBV6-6
j_call: TRBJ2-7
cdr3_nt: TGTGCCAGCAGCCACAGCGGCGAGCAGTACTTC
cdr3_aa: CASSHSGEQYF

clone_size: NA
d_call: TRBD1
v_call: TRBV6-5
j_call: TRBJ2-4
cdr3_nt: TGTGCCAGCAGTTCCGGACAGGGTGTACGGAACATTCAGTACTTC
cdr3_aa: CASSSGQGVRNIQYF

clone_size: NA
d_call: NA
v_call: TRBV6-5
j_call: TRBJ1-2
cdr3_nt: TGTGCCAGCGGGATTAACTATGGCTACACCTTC
cdr3_aa: CASGINYGYTF

clone_size: NA
d_call: TRBD1
v_call: TRBV7-8
j_call: TRBJ2-1
cdr3_nt: TGTGCCAGCAGACGCCGGGACAGATTCAATGAGCAGTTCTTC
cdr3_aa: CASRRRDRFNEQFF

clone_size: NA
d_call: TRBD2
v_call: TRBV5-1
j_call: TRBJ2-7
cdr3_nt: TGCGCCAGCAGCTTGGGACTAGCGTCTACCTACGAGCAGTACTTC
cdr3_aa: CASSLGLASTYEQYF

clone_size: NA
d_call: NA
v_call: TRBV5-4
j_call: TRBJ2-7
cdr3_nt: TGTGCCAGCAGCTTCGACACCGAGGGTGCGCAGTACTTC
cdr3_aa: CASSFDTEGAQYF

clone_size: once
d_call: TRBD2
v_call: TRBV5-1
j_call: TRBJ2-4
cdr3_nt: TGCGCCAGCAGCGGGGTAGCGGGAGTTCAAAACATTCAGTACTTC
cdr3_aa: CASSGVAGVQNIQYF

clone_size: NA
d_call: NA
v_call: TRBV11-2
j_call: TRBJ2-7
cdr3_nt: TGTGCCAGCAGCTTTTCTACTGGAGAGTTCTACGAGCAGTACTTC
cdr3_aa: CASSFSTGEFYEQYF

clone_size: few
d_call: NA
v_call: TRBV30
j_call: TRBJ1-1
cdr3_nt: TGTGCCTGGGGGACACCTTGGTTGGGGGACACTGAAGCTTTCTTT
cdr3_aa: CAWGTPWLGDTEAFF

clone_size: NA
d_call: NA
v_call: TRBV27
j_call: TRBJ1-5
cdr3_nt: TGTGCCAGCAGTTTACAACAGGGTGGGCAGCCCCAGCATTTT
cdr3_aa: CASSLQQGGQPQHF

clone_size: NA
d_call: NA
v_call: TRBV5-5
j_call: TRBJ2-7
cdr3_nt: TGTGCCAGCAGCTTGGAATACGAGCAGTACTTC
cdr3_aa: CASSLEYEQYF

clone_size: NA
d_call: NA
v_call: TRBV6-6
j_call: TRBJ1-4
cdr3_nt: TGTGCCACCCAAATGGCGGTCGGAGGTCTTAATGAAAAACTGTTTTTT
cdr3_aa: CATQMAVGGLNEKLFF

clone_size: NA
d_call: NA
v_call: TRBV7-2
j_call: TRBJ2-7
cdr3_nt: TGTGCCAGCAGCAATTATCTGTCAGAATACGAGCAGTACTTC
cdr3_aa: CASSNYLSEYEQYF

clone_size: NA
d_call: NA
v_call: TRBV11-3
j_call: TRBJ2-1
cdr3_nt: TGTGCCAGCAGCTTAGAGGGGGGCTCCTACAATGAGCAGTTCTTC
cdr3_aa: CASSLEGGSYNEQFF

clone_size: NA
d_call: NA
v_call: TRBV27
j_call: TRBJ1-1
cdr3_nt: TGTGCCAGCAGTTTAAGTATCGTGTGGCAGGGGACTGAAGCTTTCTTT
cdr3_aa: CASSLSIVWQGTEAFF